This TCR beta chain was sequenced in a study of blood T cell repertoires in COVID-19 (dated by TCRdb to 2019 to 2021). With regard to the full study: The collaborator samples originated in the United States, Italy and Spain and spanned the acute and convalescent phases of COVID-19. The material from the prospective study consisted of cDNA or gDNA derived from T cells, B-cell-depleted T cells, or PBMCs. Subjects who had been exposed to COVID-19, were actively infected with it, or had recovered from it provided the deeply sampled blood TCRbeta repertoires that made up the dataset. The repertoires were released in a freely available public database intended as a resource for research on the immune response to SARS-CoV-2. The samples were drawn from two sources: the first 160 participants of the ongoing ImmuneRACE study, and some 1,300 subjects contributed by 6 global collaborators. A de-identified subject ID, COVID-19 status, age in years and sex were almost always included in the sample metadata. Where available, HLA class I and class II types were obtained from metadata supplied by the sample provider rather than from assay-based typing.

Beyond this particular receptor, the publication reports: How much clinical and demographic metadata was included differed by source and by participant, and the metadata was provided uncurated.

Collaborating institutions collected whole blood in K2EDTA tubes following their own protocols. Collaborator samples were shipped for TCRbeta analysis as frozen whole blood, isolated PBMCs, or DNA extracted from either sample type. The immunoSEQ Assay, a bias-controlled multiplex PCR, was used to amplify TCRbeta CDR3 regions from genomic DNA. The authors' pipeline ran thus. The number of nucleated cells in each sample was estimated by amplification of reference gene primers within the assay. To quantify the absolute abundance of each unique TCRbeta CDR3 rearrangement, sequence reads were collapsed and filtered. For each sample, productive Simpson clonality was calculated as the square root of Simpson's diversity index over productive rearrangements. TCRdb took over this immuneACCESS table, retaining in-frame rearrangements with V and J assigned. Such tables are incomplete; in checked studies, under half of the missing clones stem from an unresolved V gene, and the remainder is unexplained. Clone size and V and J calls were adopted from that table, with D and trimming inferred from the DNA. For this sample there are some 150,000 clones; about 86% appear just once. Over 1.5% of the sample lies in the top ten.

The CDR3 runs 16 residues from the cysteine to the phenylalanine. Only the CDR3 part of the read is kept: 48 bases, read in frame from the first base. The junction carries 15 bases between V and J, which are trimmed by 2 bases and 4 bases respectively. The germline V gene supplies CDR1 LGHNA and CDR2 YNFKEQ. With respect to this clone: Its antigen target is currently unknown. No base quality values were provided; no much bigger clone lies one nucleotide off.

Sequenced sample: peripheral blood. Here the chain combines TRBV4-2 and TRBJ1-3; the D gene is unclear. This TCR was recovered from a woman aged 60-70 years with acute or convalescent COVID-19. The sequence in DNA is TGTGCCAGCAGCCAAACTCCCGCCGAACCCGGAAACACCATATATTTT. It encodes CASSQTPAEPGNTIYF.